The 10 T cell receptor beta chains below all came from one sample that was sequenced in a study of T-cell memory formation after mild COVID-19. From the 5' RACE reads, TCRdb called clonotypes with MiXCR, one entry per CDR3 protein. The data hold about 110,000 distinct CDR3 sequences, with more than 15% observed a single time. The sequencing sample was made of PBMCs or a T cell subset sorted from them (not recorded which). These receptors were collected from an adult woman who had mild COVID-19 (a few samples of this study predate the infection). Cell type and time point are not known.

The chain is built from TRBV15 and TRBJ1-5; D ambiguous. This CDR3 spans 13 amino acids. V was clipped by 4 bases and J by 9 bases, with 13 bases between them. Germline assignment: CDR1 LNHNV and CDR2 YYDKDF (reference sequence). CDR3 DNA sequence: TGTGCCACCAGCAAGGAGGTAAATGGGCCCCAGCATTTT. Encoded protein: CATSKEVNGPQHF. Filled out from reference TRBV15 and TRBJ1-5, the complete variable domain reads DAMVIQNPRYQVTQFGKPVTLSCSQTLNHNVMYWYQQKSSQAPKLLFHYYDKDFNNEADTPDNFQSRRPNTSFCFLDIRSPGLGDTAMYLCATSKEVNGPQHFGDGTRLSIL.

This clonotype has a count of ten or more. This chain joins TRBV6-5 and TRBJ2-3; the D is unclear. This CDR3 region has 13 residues. The germline V and J ends were trimmed by 2 bases and 4 bases, with 7 bases remaining between them. Germline V gives CDR1 MNHEY, CDR2 SVGAGI. CDR3: CASSYGSADTQYF. The CDR3 bases are TGTGCCAGCAGTTACGGGTCGGCAGATACGCAGTATTTT.

The chain recombines TRBV14 with TRBJ1-4; D perhaps matches TRBD1 (6 bases). This CDR3 is 14 amino acids long. V dropped 5 bases and J dropped 8 bases, with 15 bases sitting between them. Germline-derived CDR1 and CDR2 are SGHDN and FVKESK. The CDR3 nucleotides are TGTGCCAGCAGCTTAGGGGGGTTTCGCGAAAAACTGTTTTTT. Amino acids: CASSLGGFREKLFF.

A word on this clonotype: A read error is possible here, since a much larger clone lies one base away. The chain has TRBV5-1 and TRBJ2-7; the match to TRBD1 covers 9 bases. The junction had 6 bases not matched to a gene; V was cut back by 4 bases and J by 1 base. This CDR3 has 15 residues. Looked up from germline, CDR1 is SGHRS and CDR2 is YFSETQ. The CDR3 sequence: CASSAQGTGSYEQYF. CDR3 sequence (DNA): TGCGCCAGCAGCGCCCAGGGGACAGGGTCCTACGAGCAGTACTTC.

The table lists this clonotype with a few counts. The genes are TRBV4-1 and TRBJ1-2, with D unclear. The V gene lost 0 bases and the J gene lost 4 bases, with 12 bases spanning the gap. CDR1 MGHRA and CDR2 YSYEKL come from the germline V gene. The length of the CDR3 is 15 residues. The CDR3 DNA reads TGCGCCAGCAGCCAAGATCAAGTAGGCCTCTATGGCTACACCTTC. Its translation is CASSQDQVGLYGYTF.

A few counts support this clonotype. The gene calls are TRBV24-1 and TRBJ2-1; D possibly corresponds to TRBD2 (6 bases). This CDR3 has 17 amino acids. Trimming removed 3 bases at V and 8 bases at J, with 22 bases between. Germline loops: CDR1 KGHDR, CDR2 SFDVKD. The CDR3: CATSDARDENKRDEQFF. In DNA form, the CDR3 reads TGTGCCACCAGTGATGCCCGAGATGAGAACAAGCGGGATGAGCAGTTCTTC.

This clonotype was seen only once. The junction differs from germline at one of its ends, possibly a read error. The chain couples TRBV7-3 to TRBJ2-3; TRBD2 matches 13 bases. The CDR3 sequence is 16 residues long. The germline V gene has CDR1 SGHTA and CDR2 FQGTGA. The chain's CDR3 is CASSPRLAGGTDTEYF. The CDR3 DNA reads TGTGCCAGCAGCCCCCGACTAGCGGGGGGCACAGATACGGAGTATTTT. The entire variable domain, with the rest obtained from reference TRBV7-3 and TRBJ2-3, is as follows: GAGVSQTPSNKVTEKGKYVELRCDPISGHTALYWYRQSLGQGPEFLIYFQGTGAADDSGLPNDRFFAVRPEGSVSTLKIQRTERGDSAVYLCASSPRLAGGTDTEYFGPGTRLTVL.

The CDR3 loop reads CASSWSSSNQPQHF. CDR3 DNA sequence: TGTGCCAGCAGCTGGTCCAGTAGCAATCAGCCCCAGCATTTT. The V and J genes are TRBV6-2 or TRBV6-3 and TRBJ1-5; D remains unclear. Germline values: CDR1 MNHEY, CDR2 SVGEGT. The CDR3 runs to 14 residues. V shed 6 bases and J shed 0 bases, with 9 bases lying between them.

This clonotype was found a few times. The gene calls are TRBV5-1 and TRBJ2-7; D remains ambiguous. The CDR3 loop spans 11 amino acids. V was trimmed by 4 bases and J by 6 bases, leaving 8 bases between them. Germline CDR1 is SGHRS and CDR2 is YFSETQ. Here the CDR3 DNA reads TGCGCCAGCAGCGCAGGACGCGAGCAGTACTTC. Translation gives CASSAGREQYF.

This clonotype has a handful of counts. This chain links TRBV4-2 with TRBJ2-7; TRBD1 agrees at 8 bases. Germline CDR1 and CDR2: LGHNA and YNFKEQ. This CDR3 has 14 amino acids. The junction had 5 bases not matched to a gene; V was cut back by 2 bases and J by 5 bases. The CDR3 DNA is TGTGCCAGCAGCCAACAGGACAGGGACGACGAGCAGTACTTC. It encodes CASSQQDRDDEQYF.